One sample yielded the 5 T cell receptor beta chains listed below, sequenced in a study of T-cell reconstitution after alpha-beta-depleted transplantation in children. Unique molecular identifiers featured in how the TCRbeta library was prepared. One entry per CDR3 protein, called by TCRdb with MiXCR from the PCR reads. The profile covers about 240,000 distinct CDR3 sequences, with around 25% appearing a single time and approximately 2.5% taken by the ten largest. The sample consisted of PBMCs, taken before TCRalphabeta/CD19-depleted stem cell transplant. The receptor set was obtained from a girl aged 2 to 9 with Fanconi anemia, due to receive a stem cell transplant.

This clonotype was detected ten times or more. The chain is built from TRBV12-3 or TRBV12-4 and TRBJ2-1; D is possibly TRBD2 (6 bases). Trimming removed 6 bases from V and 7 bases from J, with 16 bases in between. This CDR3 contains 14 residues. This chain's CDR3 is CASSPSEGRNEQFF. The CDR3 bases are TGTGCCAGCAGCCCTTCGGAGGGGAGGAATGAGCAGTTCTTC.

V and J are TRBV2 and TRBJ2-1; 9 nucleotides line up with TRBD1. Germline assignment: CDR1 SNHLY and CDR2 FYNNEI. V shed 6 bases and J 6 bases; nucleotides not matched to a gene: 6. The CDR3 is made up of 14 amino acids. The chain's CDR3 is CASRKKTGGNEQFF. CDR3 DNA sequence: TGTGCCAGCAGGAAAAAGACAGGGGGCAATGAGCAGTTCTTC.

At least ten counts were recorded for this clonotype. The V call is TRBV27, the J call TRBJ2-7; D call uncertain. There are 14 residues in the CDR3. Trimming removed 0 bases from V and 3 bases from J, with 9 bases in between. The V gene's germline CDR1 is MNHEY and CDR2 SMNVEV (reference sequence). The CDR3 here is CASSLSTASYEQYF. CDR3 DNA sequence: TGTGCCAGCAGTTTATCAACAGCTAGCTACGAGCAGTACTTC.

The CDR3 bases are TGCAGTGCTAGTGTGATCTCGAGCTCCTACGAGCAGTACTTC. Protein: CSASVISSSYEQYF. The chain carries TRBV20-1 and TRBJ2-7; D unresolved. CDR1 and CDR2 from the germline V gene are DFQATT and SNEGSKA (reference sequence). The CDR3 has 14 residues. Trimming took 3 bases from V and 0 from J, leaving 12 bases between them.

This clonotype was observed many times. CDR3 loop: CASSPGGGGVGRPYEQYF. For the CDR3, the DNA is TGCGCCAGCAGCCCAGGCGGCGGGGGGGTCGGGCGCCCCTACGAGCAGTACTTC. The V call is TRBV5-1, the J call TRBJ2-7; 9 bases fit TRBD2. V was pared by 4 bases and J by 2 bases, with 16 bases of the junction left unmatched. The CDR3 sequence is 18 residues long. Looked up from germline, CDR1 is SGHRS and CDR2 is YFSETQ.